A selection of T cell receptor beta chains follows, all from one sample in a study of shared clonotypes between healthy human individuals. Measured with immunoSEQ multiplex PCR; TCRdb has only the in-frame clones, and not every one. The top ten hold about 0.21% of the sample, which has 800,000 or so clones, approximately 97% seen once. Sequenced input: naive CD8+ T cells sorted from blood. These receptors were collected from a man in his thirties or forties in good health. Each CDR3 is given with its conserved first and last residue.

V,length,CDR3
TRBV6-1,13,CASRTGGGYGYTF
TRBV9,16,CASSVAGVTIYNEQFF
TRBV27,16,CASSLGGLAGAYEQFF
TRBV7-9,13,CASSLEGKSEQYF
TRBV4-1,13,CASSQAFYNEQFF
TRBV10-2,14,CASTLNTVTGELFF
TRBV5-1,16,CASSLTRAGGPNEQFF
TRBV10-1,17,CASSESLAGSSYNEQFF
TRBV9,14,CASSAGTAYNEQFF
TRBV19,13,CASSIAGPYEQYF
TRBV7-9,15,CASSLGGTVRGEQYF
TRBV6-5,16,CASSYSTSGRTREQYF
TRBV13,13,CASSSTGVSEQYF
TRBV7-9,17,CASSLAEGTVRAYGYTF
TRBV10-1,15,CASSDGKLGTDTQYF
TRBV27,14,CASSLGLAGYEQYF
TRBV5-5,17,CASSLEDSGSKTGELFF
TRBV13,15,CASSPKVLNRDEQYF
TRBV5-5,14,CASSLRDRAYEQYF
TRBV28,15,CASSFKQVFEETQYF
TRBV5-6,14,CASSPRDFNYGYTF
TRBV29-1,16,CSVESTPGLDTDEQFF
TRBV25-1,12,CASSVSYNEQFF
TRBV11-2,14,CASSASAGPYEQYF
TRBV7-2,17,CASSLGILAGGANEQFF
TRBV7-8,20,CASSLDAPGQRDYSNQPQHF
TRBV14,13,CASREGADYEQYF
TRBV7-9,12,CASSTPPSEQFF